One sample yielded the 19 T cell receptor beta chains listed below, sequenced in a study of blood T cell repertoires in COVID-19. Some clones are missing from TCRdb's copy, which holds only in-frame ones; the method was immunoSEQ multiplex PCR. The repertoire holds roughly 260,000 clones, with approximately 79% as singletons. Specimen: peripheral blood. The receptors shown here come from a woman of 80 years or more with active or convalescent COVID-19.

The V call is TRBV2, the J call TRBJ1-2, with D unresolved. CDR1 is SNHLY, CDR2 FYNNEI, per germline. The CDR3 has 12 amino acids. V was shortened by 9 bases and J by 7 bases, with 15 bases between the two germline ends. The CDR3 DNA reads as TGTGCCAGGAGAGACCTAGACGGTGGCTACACCTTC. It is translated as CARRDLDGGYTF.

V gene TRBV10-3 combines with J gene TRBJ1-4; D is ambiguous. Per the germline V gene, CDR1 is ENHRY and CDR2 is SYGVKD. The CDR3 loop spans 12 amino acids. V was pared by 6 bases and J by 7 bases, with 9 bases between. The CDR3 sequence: CAISWRGEKLFF. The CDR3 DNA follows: TGTGCCATCAGCTGGCGGGGTGAAAAACTGTTTTTT.

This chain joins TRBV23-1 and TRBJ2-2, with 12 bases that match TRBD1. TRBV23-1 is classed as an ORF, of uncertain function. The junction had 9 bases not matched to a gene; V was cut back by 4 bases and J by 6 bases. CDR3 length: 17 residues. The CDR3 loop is CASSLLRDRGRAGELFF. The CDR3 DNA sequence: TGCGCCAGCAGTCTACTCCGGGACAGGGGGCGGGCCGGGGAGCTGTTTTTT.

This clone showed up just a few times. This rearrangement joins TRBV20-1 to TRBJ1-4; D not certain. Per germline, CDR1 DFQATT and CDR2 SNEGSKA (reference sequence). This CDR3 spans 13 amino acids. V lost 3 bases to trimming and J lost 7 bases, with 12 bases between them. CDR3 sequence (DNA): TGCAGTGCTAGTGTGTGGGCAGGTGAAAAACTGTTTTTT. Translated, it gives CSASVWAGEKLFF.

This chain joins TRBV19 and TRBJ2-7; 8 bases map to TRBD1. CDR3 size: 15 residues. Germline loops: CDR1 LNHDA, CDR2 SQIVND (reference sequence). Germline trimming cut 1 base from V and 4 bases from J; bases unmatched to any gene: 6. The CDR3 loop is CASSIAGGALYEQYF. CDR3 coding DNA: TGTGCCAGTAGTATAGCAGGGGGCGCGTTATACGAGCAGTACTTC.

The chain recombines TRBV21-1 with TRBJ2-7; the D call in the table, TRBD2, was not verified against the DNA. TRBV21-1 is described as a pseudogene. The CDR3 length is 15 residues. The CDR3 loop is CASSKKTSGHYEQYF. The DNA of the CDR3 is TGTGCCAGCAGCAAAAAGACTAGCGGCCACTACGAGCAGTACTTC.

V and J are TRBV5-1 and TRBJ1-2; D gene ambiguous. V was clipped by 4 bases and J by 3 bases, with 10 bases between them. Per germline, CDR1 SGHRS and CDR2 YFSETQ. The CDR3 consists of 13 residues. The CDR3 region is CASSASQDYGYTF. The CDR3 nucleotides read TGCGCCAGCAGCGCTAGCCAGGACTATGGCTACACCTTC.

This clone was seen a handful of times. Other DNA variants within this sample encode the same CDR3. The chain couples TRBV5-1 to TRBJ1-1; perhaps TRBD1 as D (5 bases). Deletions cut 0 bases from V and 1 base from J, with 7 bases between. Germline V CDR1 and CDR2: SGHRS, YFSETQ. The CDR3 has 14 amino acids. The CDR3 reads CASSLAGGNTEAFF. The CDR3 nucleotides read TGCGCCAGCAGCTTGGCCGGGGGGAACACTGAAGCTTTCTTT.

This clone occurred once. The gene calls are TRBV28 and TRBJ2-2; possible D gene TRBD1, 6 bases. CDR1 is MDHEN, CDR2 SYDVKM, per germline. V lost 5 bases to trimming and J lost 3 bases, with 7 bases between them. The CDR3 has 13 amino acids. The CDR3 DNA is TGTGCCAGCAGTAGACAGGACACCGGGGAGCTGTTTTTT. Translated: CASSRQDTGELFF.

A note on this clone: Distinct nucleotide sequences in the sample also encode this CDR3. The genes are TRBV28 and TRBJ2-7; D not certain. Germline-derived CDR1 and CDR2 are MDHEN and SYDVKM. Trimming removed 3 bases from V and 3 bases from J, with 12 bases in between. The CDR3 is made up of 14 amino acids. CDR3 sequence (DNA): TGTGCCAGCAGTTTTTCCGGTCTCGGCTACGAGCAGTACTTC. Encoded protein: CASSFSGLGYEQYF.

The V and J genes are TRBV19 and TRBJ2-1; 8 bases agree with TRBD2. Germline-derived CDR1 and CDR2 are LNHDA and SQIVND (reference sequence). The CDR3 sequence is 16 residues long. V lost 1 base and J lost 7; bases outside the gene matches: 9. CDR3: CASSIVGLAGGNEQFF. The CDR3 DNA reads TGTGCCAGTAGTATAGTCGGCCTAGCGGGTGGGAATGAGCAGTTCTTC.

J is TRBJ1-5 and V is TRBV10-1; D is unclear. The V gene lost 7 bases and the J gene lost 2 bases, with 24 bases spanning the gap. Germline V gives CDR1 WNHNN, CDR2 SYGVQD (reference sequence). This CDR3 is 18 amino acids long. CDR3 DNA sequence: TGCGCCAGCATAGATGAAAAATTCCCGCCGGGTCGCAATCAGCCCCAGCATTTT. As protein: CASIDEKFPPGRNQPQHF.

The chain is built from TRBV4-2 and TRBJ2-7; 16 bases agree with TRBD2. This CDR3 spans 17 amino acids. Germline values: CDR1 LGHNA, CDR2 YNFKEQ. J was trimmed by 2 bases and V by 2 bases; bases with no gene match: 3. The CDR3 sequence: CASSQRGLAGGPYEQYF. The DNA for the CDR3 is TGTGCCAGCAGCCAAAGGGGACTAGCGGGAGGGCCCTACGAGCAGTACTTC.

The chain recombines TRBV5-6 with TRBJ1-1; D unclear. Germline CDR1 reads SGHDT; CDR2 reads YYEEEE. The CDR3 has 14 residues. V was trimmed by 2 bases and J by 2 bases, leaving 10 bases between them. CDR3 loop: CASSFAGSNTEAFF. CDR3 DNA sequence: TGTGCCAGCAGCTTCGCAGGTTCTAACACTGAAGCTTTCTTT.

Here the CDR3 DNA reads TGTGCCAGTAGTGTTACCGGGACACGCACTGAAGCTTTCTTT. Protein: CASSVTGTRTEAFF. The chain recombines TRBV19 with TRBJ1-1, with D possibly being TRBD1 (6 bases). Trimming took 5 bases from V and 4 from J, leaving 14 bases between them. Germline assignment: CDR1 LNHDA and CDR2 SQIVND (reference sequence). This CDR3 has 14 amino acids.

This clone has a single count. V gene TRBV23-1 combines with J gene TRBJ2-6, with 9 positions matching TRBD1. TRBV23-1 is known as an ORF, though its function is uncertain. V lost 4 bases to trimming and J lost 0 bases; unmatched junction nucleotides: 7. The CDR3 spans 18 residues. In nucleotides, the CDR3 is TGCGCCAGCAGTCCACCTGACAGGGGGAACTCTGGGGCCAACGTCCTGACTTTC. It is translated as CASSPPDRGNSGANVLTF.

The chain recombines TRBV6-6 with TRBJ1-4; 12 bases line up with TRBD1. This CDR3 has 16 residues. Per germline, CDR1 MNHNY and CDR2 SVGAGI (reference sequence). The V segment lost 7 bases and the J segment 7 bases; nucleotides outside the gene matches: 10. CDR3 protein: CASTGTGGITGEKLFF. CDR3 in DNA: TGTGCCAGCACCGGGACAGGGGGCATCACGGGTGAAAAACTGTTTTTT.

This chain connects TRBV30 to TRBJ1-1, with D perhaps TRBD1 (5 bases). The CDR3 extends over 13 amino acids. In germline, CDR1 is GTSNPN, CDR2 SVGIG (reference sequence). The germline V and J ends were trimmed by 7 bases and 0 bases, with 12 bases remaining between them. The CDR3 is CASSGGLNTEAFF. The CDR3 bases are TGTGCCTCGTCCGGGGGTCTGAACACTGAAGCTTTCTTT.

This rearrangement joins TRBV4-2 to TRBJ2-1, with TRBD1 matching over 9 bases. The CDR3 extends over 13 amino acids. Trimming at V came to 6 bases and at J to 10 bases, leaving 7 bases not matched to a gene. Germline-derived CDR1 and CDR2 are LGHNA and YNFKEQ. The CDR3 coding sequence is TGTGCCAGCAGTCAGAGAGGGACAGGGGAGCAGTTCTTC. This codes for CASSQRGTGEQFF.